Reported below is one T cell receptor beta chain. What it recognizes is unknown. The CDR3 totals 16 residues. CDR1 is SGHTA and CDR2 is FQGTGA in the germline V gene. V lost 2 bases, J lost 7 bases, and 9 bases stayed unmatched. The sample belongs to a study of OX40 agonist ivuxolimab in advanced cancers. Study overall: Cohort: around 86% men, mean age around 55, aged roughly 20 to 79.

Whole-study findings and limits: At 0.1 to 3.0 mg/kg and by week 6, CD4+ and CD8+ T cells in the blood had expanded clonally. Low normalized clonal expansion also occurred in some nonresponding patients.

Here immunoSEQ multiplex PCR was the method, and the copy in TCRdb shows in-frame clones only, minus some. The sample contains some 87,000 clones, roughly 84% of which appear only once. The sequencing used CD4+ or CD8+ T cells sorted from blood, collected in a trial of the OX40 agonist ivuxolimab. The receptor was isolated from an adult with an advanced solid tumor such as melanoma, head and neck, liver or kidney cancer. The rearrangement links TRBV7-3 to TRBJ2-1; 9 bases agree with TRBD2. DNA of the CDR3: TGTGCCAGCAGCTTAGTAGCGGGAGCGGGGGTGAATGAGCAGTTCTTC. The encoded protein is CASSLVAGAGVNEQFF. The full variable domain, rest sourced from reference TRBV7-3 and TRBJ2-1, is GAGVSQTPSNKVTEKGKYVELRCDPISGHTALYWYRQSLGQGPEFLIYFQGTGAADDSGLPNDRFFAVRPEGSVSTLKIQRTERGDSAVYLCASSLVAGAGVNEQFFGPGTRLTVL.